What follows describes a single T cell receptor (beta chain). Its antigen is not identified. TCRdb's table, derived via immunoSEQ multiplex PCR, lists solely in-frame clones and lacks some. The data hold tens of thousands of clones, with around 85% observed a single time. The data are from a study of graft-versus-host responses after intestinal transplantation. Study results and limitations: Circulating GvH clone levels at their peak were associated with HvG declines (early post-transplant). In recipient marrow, GvH clones were found, and some appeared first in ileum or blood.

Specimen: unstimulated CD4+ T cells sorted from spleen or lymph node cells, collected before transplant. The clonotype originates from a human donor who was the organ donor for an intestinal transplant.

The CDR3 coding sequence is TGTGCCACACGGGACACGAACACCGGGGAGCTGTTTTTT. Protein product: CATRDTNTGELFF. The rearrangement links TRBV19 to TRBJ2-2; the D gene is possibly TRBD1 (6 bases). The CDR3 spans 13 residues. The V end lost 10 bases, the J end lost 0 bases, and 9 bases lay between the germline ends. Germline CDR1 is LNHDA and CDR2 is SQIVND (reference sequence).